This is a list of T cell receptor beta chains from one sample in a study of Tregs in tolerant kidney transplant recipients. Some clones are missing from TCRdb's copy, which holds only in-frame ones; the method was immunoSEQ multiplex PCR. This table holds 54,000 or so clones, roughly nine tenths found once. The material was CD8+ T cells from blood (PBMCs), obtained 24 months after the transplant. These receptors were taken from a human patient who received a combined kidney and bone marrow transplant. Some of the T cells might come from the graft donor. The CDR3 runs from the conserved cysteine through the conserved F or W. Fields, in order: V gene, J gene, D gene, clone size, CDR3 protein, CDR3 DNA. A D gene is named only where the DNA matches it firmly. Size tells how often a clone was seen (once, few, many) or the class of an expanded clone, and some rows leave it out.

TRBV4-3,TRBJ2-7,NA,NA,CASSQEAGNYEQYF,TGCGCCAGCAGCCAAGAAGCAGGGAACTACGAGCAGTACTTC
TRBV5-5,TRBJ2-2,NA,NA,CASSVMLRGAGNTGELFF,TGTGCCAGCAGCGTAATGCTAAGGGGCGCTGGGAACACCGGGGAGCTGTTTTTT
TRBV7-8,TRBJ2-3,NA,NA,CASSLVSRQGRNTQYF,TGTGCCAGCAGCTTAGTTAGTCGTCAGGGTAGAAATACGCAGTATTTT
TRBV29-1,TRBJ2-2,NA,NA,CSVEGSAGELFF,TGCAGCGTTGAAGGGTCGGCCGGGGAGCTGTTTTTT
TRBV6-1,TRBJ1-4,NA,NA,CASSEELPGSLGEKLFF,TGTGCCAGCAGTGAAGAACTTCCGGGAAGCCTCGGGGAAAAACTGTTTTTT
TRBV2,TRBJ2-7,TRBD1,few,CASMGGTGQGPYEQYF,TGTGCCAGCATGGGGGGGACGGGACAGGGACCCTACGAGCAGTACTTC
TRBV6-6,TRBJ1-1,NA,NA,CASSFPGGDTEAFF,TGTGCCAGCAGTTTCCCCGGAGGGGACACTGAAGCTTTCTTT
TRBV5-1,TRBJ2-7,TRBD1,NA,CASSWDSFYEQYF,TGCGCCAGCAGCTGGGACAGTTTCTACGAGCAGTACTTC
TRBV5-6,TRBJ2-4,NA,NA,CASSLGSGVSKNIQYF,TGTGCCAGCAGCTTGGGTTCAGGTGTTTCCAAAAACATTCAGTACTTC
TRBV29-1,TRBJ1-2,NA,NA,CSVEQGFNYGYTF,TGCAGCGTCGAACAGGGTTTTAACTATGGCTACACCTTC
TRBV10-1,TRBJ2-7,TRBD1,few,CARGQGSKTTEQYF,TGCGCCAGGGGACAGGGAAGTAAGACTACCGAGCAGTACTTC
TRBV27,TRBJ1-2,TRBD1,NA,CASSFSSGQLHYGYTF,TGTGCCAGCAGTTTTTCATCGGGACAGCTTCACTATGGCTACACCTTC
TRBV6-1,TRBJ2-7,NA,NA,CASRGADSLYEQYF,TGTGCCAGCAGGGGGGCCGACAGTCTCTACGAGCAGTACTTC
TRBV11-2,TRBJ2-1,NA,NA,CASSPLGAIEQFF,TGTGCCAGCAGCCCTCTCGGTGCAATTGAGCAGTTCTTC
TRBV7-8,TRBJ2-1,TRBD1,NA,CASSLDWGQGRGNEQFF,TGTGCCAGCAGCTTAGATTGGGGACAGGGAAGGGGCAATGAGCAGTTCTTC
TRBV19,TRBJ1-1,NA,NA,CASSIGTGFEAFF,TGTGCCAGTAGTATAGGTACGGGATTTGAAGCTTTCTTT
TRBV9,TRBJ2-7,NA,NA,CASSGSPRTYEQYF,TGTGCCAGCAGCGGGTCGCCTAGGACCTACGAGCAGTACTTC
TRBV27,TRBJ2-1,TRBD2,once,CASSPIAGGLGNEQFF,TGTGCCAGCAGTCCGATCGCGGGGGGCCTGGGCAATGAGCAGTTCTTC
TRBV13,TRBJ2-7,TRBD2,NA,CASRSSGRPPYEQYF,TGTGCCAGCAGATCTAGCGGGAGGCCCCCCTACGAGCAGTACTTC
TRBV6-1,TRBJ1-2,NA,NA,CASIPGTGFYGYTF,TGTGCCAGCATTCCTGGTACAGGGTTCTATGGCTACACCTTC
TRBV30,TRBJ2-1,TRBD1,NA,CACDRGGNNEQFF,TGTGCCTGTGACAGGGGGGGCAACAATGAGCAGTTCTTC
TRBV21-1,TRBJ2-3,NA,NA,CASIGATGGDTDTQYF,TGTGCCAGCATCGGAGCCACAGGGGGCGACACAGATACGCAGTATTTT
TRBV13,TRBJ1-5,NA,NA,CASSLGTISSQPQHF,TGTGCCAGCAGCTTAGGGACAATTTCGAGTCAGCCCCAGCATTTT
TRBV27,TRBJ2-7,TRBD1,once,CASNPTGPTYEQYF,TGTGCCAGCAACCCGACAGGGCCTACCTACGAGCAGTACTTC
TRBV7-9,TRBJ1-5,TRBD1,NA,CASSFPGTGMPQHF,TGTGCCAGCAGCTTTCCCGGGACAGGGATGCCCCAGCATTTT
TRBV4-3,TRBJ1-1,TRBD1,NA,CASSQDDFGQGDTEAFF,TGCGCCAGCAGCCAAGATGATTTCGGACAGGGGGACACTGAAGCTTTCTTT
TRBV11-3,TRBJ1-1,TRBD1,NA,CASSFLGTGGSNTEAFF,TGTGCCAGCAGCTTCCTGGGGACAGGGGGCTCGAACACTGAAGCTTTCTTT
TRBV5-4,TRBJ2-7,NA,NA,CASSLAPRTYEQYF,TGTGCCAGCAGCTTGGCACCCAGGACCTACGAGCAGTACTTC
TRBV7-9,TRBJ1-3,TRBD1,NA,CASSLPRTGTSGNTIYF,TGTGCCAGCAGCTTACCAAGGACAGGGACCTCTGGAAACACCATATATTTT
TRBV18,TRBJ1-1,NA,NA,CASSPPGPNTEAFF,TGTGCCAGCTCACCACCGGGCCCGAACACTGAAGCTTTCTTT